The 31 T cell receptor beta chains presented below share a single source sample, sequenced in a study of memory CD4+ T cells and cytomegalovirus serostatus. The method was immunoSEQ multiplex PCR; TCRdb's version includes in-frame clones alone and lacks a portion of them. The top ten hold 0.9% to 1.2% of the sample, which has approximately 45,000 clones, about 79% seen once. The sort gate was single viable CD3+CD4+CD8-CD45RO+ cells for memory CD4+ T cells. Sample: memory CD4+ T cells from blood. The receptors here all came from an adult in good health and CMV-seronegative.

V and J are TRBV12-5 and TRBJ2-1; the D gene is possibly TRBD2 (5 bases). V was pared by 2 bases and J by 9 bases, with 8 bases between. There are 12 residues in the CDR3. Looked up from germline, CDR1 is LGHNT and CDR2 is FRNRAP. The CDR3 loop reads CASGLISGEQFF. The CDR3 coding sequence is TGTGCTAGTGGTTTGATAAGCGGTGAGCAGTTCTTC.

The gene calls are TRBV19 and TRBJ2-2; maybe TRBD2 (7 bases). V was shortened by 9 bases and J by 0 bases, with 14 bases between the two germline ends. The CDR3 consists of 15 residues. Germline V gene lookup returns CDR1 LNHDA and CDR2 SQIVND (reference sequence). The CDR3 region has the DNA TGTGCCAGCACCAAGGGGGGGCCGAACACCGGGGAGCTGTTTTTT. Translated: CASTKGGPNTGELFF.

V gene TRBV6-6 combines with J gene TRBJ1-1; TRBD1 agrees at 11 bases. The length of the CDR3 is 15 residues. V lost 7 bases and J lost 7; bases outside the gene matches: 11. The germline CDR1 and CDR2 sequences are MNHNY and SVGAGI (reference sequence). CDR3 in DNA: TGTGCCAGCACCATCCCGGGGACAGGGGGGGGTGAAGCTTTCTTT. Residues: CASTIPGTGGGEAFF.

This chain uses TRBV11-2 with TRBJ2-3; TRBD2 aligns across 8 bases. Unmatched junction bases numbered 4, after V lost 2 bases and J lost 0 bases. Germline lookup yields CDR1 SGHAT and CDR2 FQNNGV. CDR3 size: 16 residues. The CDR3 spells CASSLRSSGSTDTQYF. The DNA of the CDR3 is TGTGCCAGCAGCTTAAGATCTAGCGGGAGCACAGATACGCAGTATTTT.

The chain uses TRBV11-2 and TRBJ2-7, with 7 positions matching TRBD2. The V gene's germline CDR1 is SGHAT and CDR2 FQNNGV. The CDR3 length is 16 residues. J was trimmed by 2 bases and V by 8 bases; bases with no gene match: 15. The CDR3 DNA is TGTGCCAGCGCAACAGACCCGGGAGCGGGGACCTACGAGCAGTACTTC. Its protein is CASATDPGAGTYEQYF.

The chain joins TRBV5-1 to TRBJ2-3; tentatively, D is TRBD2 (6 bases). This CDR3 contains 14 residues. The V and J ends lost 0 bases and 3 bases respectively, with 8 bases between them. CDR1 SGHRS and CDR2 YFSETQ come from the germline V gene. The DNA of the CDR3 is TGCGCCAGCAGCTTGGGTGGGGGGACAGATACGCAGTATTTT. Its translation: CASSLGGGTDTQYF.

This sequence joins TRBV6-1 and TRBJ1-2; the match to TRBD1 covers 8 bases. With 2 bases clipped from V and 4 bases from J, the junction kept 6 bases outside the gene matches. Germline-derived CDR1 and CDR2 are MNHNS and SASEGT. The CDR3 is made up of 15 amino acids. DNA of the CDR3: TGTGCCAGCAGTGAAACAAAGACAGGGGTCTATGGCTACACCTTC. Translated: CASSETKTGVYGYTF.

V is TRBV6-5 and J is TRBJ1-1; D is ambiguous. The CDR3 extends over 14 amino acids. With 1 base removed from V and 0 bases from J, the gap between germline ends came to 6 bases. The germline gives CDR1 MNHEY, CDR2 SVGAGI. The CDR3 spells CASSYYGMNTEAFF. Written as DNA, the CDR3 is TGTGCCAGCAGTTACTATGGGATGAACACTGAAGCTTTCTTT.

This sequence joins TRBV4-3 and TRBJ2-1; 8 positions match TRBD1. The CDR3 has 18 amino acids. CDR1 is LGHNA and CDR2 is YSLEER in the germline V gene. V trimming: 1 base; J trimming: 3 bases; junction bases outside the gene matches: 11. The CDR3 here is CASSQAPGRDRIYNEQFF. The CDR3, as DNA: TGCGCCAGCAGCCAAGCTCCCGGTCGGGACAGGATCTACAATGAGCAGTTCTTC.

This clone was counted a single time. The chain carries TRBV10-2 and TRBJ2-7; 10 nucleotides line up with TRBD1. Germline V lookup: CDR1 WSHSY, CDR2 SAAADI. V lost 6 bases, J lost 3 bases, and 5 bases stayed unmatched. The CDR3 length is 14 residues. CDR3 DNA sequence: TGCGCCAGCAGCGGACAGGGGGAAAACTACGAGCAGTACTTC. Residues: CASSGQGENYEQYF.

The J gene is TRBJ2-5, the V gene TRBV6-5, with TRBD2 identical over 12 bases. The J call could be wrong; TRBJ2-7 is a better fit for the DNA end. The CDR3 extends over 14 amino acids. Germline V gene sequence: CDR1 MNHEY, CDR2 SVGAGI. DNA for the CDR3: TGTGCCAGCAGGCCTAGCGGGAGGGTCCACGAGCAGTACTTC. Its translation: CASRPSGRVHEQYF.

This CDR3 is CASSQLDTLNTEAFF. Here the CDR3 DNA reads TGTGCCAGCAGCCAGCTGGACACCCTGAACACTGAAGCTTTCTTT. The chain joins TRBV4-2 to TRBJ1-1; tentatively, D is TRBD1 (5 bases). The CDR3 loop spans 15 amino acids. Trimming cost V 3 bases and J 0 bases, with 11 bases left between them. Germline lookup yields CDR1 LGHNA and CDR2 YNFKEQ.

The chain is built from TRBV5-6 and TRBJ2-7; no firm D call. Germline CDR1 SGHDT, CDR2 YYEEEE. Trimming took off 4 bases at V and 7 bases at J, with 9 bases between the two ends. The CDR3 runs to 11 residues. The CDR3 loop is CASSIRSEQYF. The CDR3 DNA reads TGTGCCAGCAGCATCCGGAGTGAGCAGTACTTC.

This chain connects TRBV10-1 to TRBJ1-1; D is perhaps TRBD1 (5 bases). V was shortened by 0 bases and J by 5 bases, with 19 bases between the two germline ends. Germline values: CDR1 WNHNN, CDR2 SYGVQD (reference sequence). The CDR3 extends over 17 amino acids. CDR3 sequence: CASSESVAGRGATEAFF. The DNA of the CDR3 is TGCGCCAGCAGTGAGTCTGTCGCAGGGAGAGGGGCAACTGAAGCTTTCTTT.

This clone was recorded a few times. The chain recombines TRBV5-1 with TRBJ2-2; 8 bases are a match to TRBD1. CDR1 is SGHRS, CDR2 YFSETQ, per germline. The CDR3 is 14 residues long. After removal of 5 bases from V and 6 bases from J, the junction contained 6 bases not matched to a gene. CDR3 bases: TGCGCCAGCAGTGGGCAGGGGGCATCCGGGGAGCTGTTTTTT. It codes for CASSGQGASGELFF.

The chain recombines TRBV14 with TRBJ2-7; 7 bases match TRBD1. Trimming took 6 bases from V and 0 from J; bases not matched to a gene: 5. The CDR3 extends over 14 amino acids. The germline V gene encodes CDR1 SGHDN and CDR2 FVKESK. The CDR3: CASRSGTDSYEQYF. The CDR3 bases are TGTGCCAGCAGGTCCGGGACAGACTCCTACGAGCAGTACTTC.

This chain links TRBV10-3 with TRBJ1-4, with D possibly being TRBD1 (5 bases). Trimming pared 3 bases from V and 8 bases from J, leaving 7 bases between. Germline lookup yields CDR1 ENHRY and CDR2 SYGVKD. This CDR3 spans 12 amino acids. CDR3 bases: TGTGCCATCAGTGATGACAGAGAAAAACTGTTTTTT. Translation gives CAISDDREKLFF.

This rearrangement joins TRBV2 to TRBJ2-7; TRBD1 aligns across 8 bases. CDR3 length: 13 amino acids. V gave up 10 bases and J gave up 5 bases; unmatched junction bases: 10. The germline V gene encodes CDR1 SNHLY and CDR2 FYNNEI. CDR3 nucleotide sequence: TGTGCCAAAACCGGGACAGGCGGCAACGAGCAGTACTTC. Protein: CAKTGTGGNEQYF.

The chain joins TRBV28 to TRBJ2-4; unclear D gene. Germline CDR1 is MDHEN and CDR2 is SYDVKM. This CDR3 region has 15 residues. Trimming removed 6 bases from V and 9 bases from J, with 21 bases in between. CDR3 protein: CASSLIRTRMGIQYF. CDR3 nucleotides: TGTGCCAGCAGCCTCATCCGGACCAGGATGGGCATTCAGTACTTC.

The CDR3 reads CASSLFLRSSYNEQFF. DNA for the CDR3: TGTGCCAGCAGCTTATTTTTGCGGAGCTCCTACAATGAGCAGTTCTTC. This rearrangement joins TRBV7-9 to TRBJ2-1, with no clear D. From germline, CDR1 is SEHNR and CDR2 FQNEAQ (reference sequence). The CDR3 extends over 16 amino acids. V lost 2 bases and J lost 0, with 11 bases in between.

The gene calls are TRBV10-3 and TRBJ2-3; 11 nucleotides agree with TRBD2. V shed 1 base and J 1 base; nucleotides not matched to a gene: 7. The CDR3 is 18 residues long. Per germline, CDR1 ENHRY and CDR2 SYGVKD. The CDR3 spells CAISELRLAGGGTDTQYF. The CDR3 DNA follows: TGTGCCATCAGTGAGTTAAGGCTAGCGGGAGGAGGCACAGATACGCAGTATTTT.

This clone showed up just a few times. The chain has TRBV10-1 and TRBJ2-7; 10 bases align to TRBD2. Germline V gives CDR1 WNHNN, CDR2 SYGVQD (reference sequence). There are 9 residues in the CDR3. CDR3 region: CASRASGRV. As DNA, the CDR3 is TGCGCCAGCAGAGCTAGCGGGAGAGTC.

The chain is built from TRBV23-1 and TRBJ2-7, with D uncertain. TRBV23-1 qualifies as an ORF whose function is uncertain. V dropped 6 bases and J dropped 1 base, with 22 bases sitting between them. The CDR3 is made up of 17 amino acids. CDR3 protein: CASRQKPTEAFSYEQYF. The DNA for the CDR3 is TGCGCCAGCAGACAGAAGCCTACAGAGGCATTTTCCTACGAGCAGTACTTC.

The chain has TRBV5-4 and TRBJ2-2, with 7 bases that match TRBD2. J gave up 6 bases and V 0 bases, and 11 bases lay outside the gene matches. The germline V gene has CDR1 SGHNT and CDR2 YYREEE (reference sequence). CDR3 length: 17 residues. The CDR3: CASSLAWVGGRAGELFF. CDR3 bases: TGTGCCAGCAGCTTGGCCTGGGTGGGAGGGCGTGCCGGGGAGCTGTTTTTT. The full variable domain, in which reference TRBV5-4 and TRBJ2-2 provide the parts outside the CDR3, is ETGVTQSPTHLIKTRGQQVTLRCSSQSGHNTVSWYQQALGQGPQFIFQYYREEENGRGNFPPRFSGLQFPNYSSELNVNALELDDSALYLCASSLAWVGGRAGELFFGEGSRLTVL.

The chain recombines TRBV11-3 with TRBJ2-5, with TRBD1 as a possible D gene (6 bases). The CDR3 loop spans 14 amino acids. CDR1 SGHNT and CDR2 YENEEA come from the germline V gene. V lost 5 bases and J lost 2, with 12 bases in between. Here the CDR3 DNA reads TGTGCCAGCAGCCCCGGACAGCAACAAGAGACCCAGTACTTC. Residues: CASSPGQQQETQYF. The full variable domain, with the rest looked up from reference TRBV11-3 and TRBJ2-5, is EAGVVQSPRYKIIEKKQPVAFWCNPISGHNTLYWYLQNLGQGPELLIRYENEEAVDDSQLPKDRFSAERLKGVDSTLKIQPAELGDSAVYLCASSPGQQQETQYFGPGTRLLVL.

The V and J genes are TRBV29-1 and TRBJ2-2; D remains ambiguous. The CDR3 covers 12 residues. Trimming removed 4 bases at V and 6 bases at J, with 9 bases between. CDR1 and CDR2 from the germline V gene are SQVTM and ANQGSEA. The CDR3 DNA sequence: TGCAGCGTTGGGCAAGGATCCGGGGAGCTGTTTTTT. It translates to CSVGQGSGELFF.

V usage is TRBV11-2 and J usage is TRBJ1-1, with D tentatively TRBD1 (5 bases). Trimming pared 4 bases from V and 5 bases from J, leaving 14 bases between. The CDR3 consists of 14 residues. CDR1 is SGHAT and CDR2 is FQNNGV in the germline V gene. The CDR3 region is CASSSGTVLTEAFF. In nucleotides, the CDR3 is TGTGCCAGCAGCTCCGGGACGGTACTTACTGAAGCTTTCTTT.

V usage is TRBV6-6 and J usage is TRBJ1-4, with D unresolved. The CDR3 totals 15 residues. From germline, CDR1 is MNHNY and CDR2 SVGAGI (reference sequence). Trimming stripped 6 bases from V and 3 bases from J, with 14 bases between. The CDR3, as DNA: TGTGCCAGCAGGAACAGTGCCGCGGCTAATGAAAAACTGTTTTTT. This gives the protein CASRNSAAANEKLFF.

By share of the sample, this clone is medium-sized. The chain recombines TRBV2 with TRBJ1-3; TRBD1 aligns across 7 bases. The CDR3 has 16 residues. V shed 5 bases, J shed 0 bases, and the junction held 7 bases outside the gene matches. Germline CDR1 reads SNHLY; CDR2 reads FYNNEI. The CDR3 sequence is CASSPDRRSSGNTIYF. CDR3 DNA: TGTGCCAGCAGTCCGGACAGGCGGTCCTCTGGAAACACCATATATTTT.

V is TRBV7-2 and J is TRBJ1-6; the D gene is possibly TRBD1 (5 bases). Trimming left V 6 bases short and J 9 bases short, with 18 bases between. Per germline, CDR1 SGHTA and CDR2 FQGNSA. This CDR3 has 15 amino acids. CDR3 nucleotide sequence: TGTGCCAGCAGTGCTAGAGGCAGAAGGGGTTCACCCCTCCACTTT. This translates into CASSARGRRGSPLHF.

This clone has just a few counts. The chain combines TRBV4-3 with TRBJ2-6; 8 positions match TRBD1. The CDR3 runs 16 residues. The germline gives CDR1 LGHNA, CDR2 YSLEER. V lost 3 bases to trimming and J lost 2 bases; unmatched junction nucleotides: 3. CDR3 loop: CASSQVDRAGANVLTF. The CDR3 DNA follows: TGCGCCAGCAGCCAGGTGGACAGGGCTGGGGCCAACGTCCTGACTTTC.